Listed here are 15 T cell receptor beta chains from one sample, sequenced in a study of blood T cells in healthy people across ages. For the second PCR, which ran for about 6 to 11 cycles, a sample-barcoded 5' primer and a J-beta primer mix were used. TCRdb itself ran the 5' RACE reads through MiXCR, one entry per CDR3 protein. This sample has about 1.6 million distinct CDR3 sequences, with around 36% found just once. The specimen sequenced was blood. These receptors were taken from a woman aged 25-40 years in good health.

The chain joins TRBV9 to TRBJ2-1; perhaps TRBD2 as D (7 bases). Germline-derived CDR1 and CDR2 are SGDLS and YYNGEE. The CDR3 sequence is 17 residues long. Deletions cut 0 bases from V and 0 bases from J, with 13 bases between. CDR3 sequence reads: CASSVGGGGTSYNEQFF. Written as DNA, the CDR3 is TGTGCCAGCAGCGTAGGAGGCGGGGGCACCTCCTACAATGAGCAGTTCTTC.

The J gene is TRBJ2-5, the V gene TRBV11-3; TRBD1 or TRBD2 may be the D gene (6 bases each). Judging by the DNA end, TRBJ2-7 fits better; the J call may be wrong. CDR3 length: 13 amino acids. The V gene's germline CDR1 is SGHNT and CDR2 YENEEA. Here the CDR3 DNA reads TGTGCCAGCTCCGGGGGCGTCCACTCCGAGCAGTACTTC. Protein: CASSGGVHSEQYF.

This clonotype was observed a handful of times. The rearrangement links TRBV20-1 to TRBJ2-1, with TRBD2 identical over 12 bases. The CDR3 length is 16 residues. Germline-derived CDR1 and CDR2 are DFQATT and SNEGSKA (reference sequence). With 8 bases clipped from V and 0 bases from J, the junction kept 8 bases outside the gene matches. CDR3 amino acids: CSPRLAGGDSYNEQFF. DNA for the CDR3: TGCAGTCCTCGTCTAGCGGGAGGGGACTCCTACAATGAGCAGTTCTTC.

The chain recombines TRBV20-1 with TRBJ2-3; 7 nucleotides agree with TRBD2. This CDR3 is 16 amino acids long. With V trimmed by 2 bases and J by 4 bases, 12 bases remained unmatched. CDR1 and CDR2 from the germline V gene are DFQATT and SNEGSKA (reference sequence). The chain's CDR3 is CSARLISGIDPDTQYF. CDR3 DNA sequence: TGCAGTGCTAGACTTATCAGCGGGATTGACCCAGATACGCAGTATTTT.

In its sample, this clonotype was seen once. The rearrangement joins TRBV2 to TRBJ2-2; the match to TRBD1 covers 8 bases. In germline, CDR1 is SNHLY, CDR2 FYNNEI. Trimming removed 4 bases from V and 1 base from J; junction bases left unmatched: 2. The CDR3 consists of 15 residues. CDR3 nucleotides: TGTGCCAGCAGTGGGACAGGGCGGAACACCGGGGAGCTGTTTTTT. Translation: CASSGTGRNTGELFF.

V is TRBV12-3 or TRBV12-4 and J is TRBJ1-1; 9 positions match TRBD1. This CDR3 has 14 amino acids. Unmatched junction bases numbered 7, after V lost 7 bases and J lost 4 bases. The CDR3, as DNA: TGTGCCAGCACCGTACAGGGGGCCACCACTGAAGCTTTCTTT. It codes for CASTVQGATTEAFF.

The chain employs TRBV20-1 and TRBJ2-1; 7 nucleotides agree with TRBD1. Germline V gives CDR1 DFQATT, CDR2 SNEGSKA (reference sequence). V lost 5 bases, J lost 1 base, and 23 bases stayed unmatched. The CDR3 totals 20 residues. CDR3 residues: CSAWPPGQSPSMGSYNEQFF. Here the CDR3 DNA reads TGCAGTGCTTGGCCACCGGGACAGTCCCCGTCCATGGGATCCTACAATGAGCAGTTCTTC.

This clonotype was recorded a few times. Written as DNA, the CDR3 is TGTGCCACCAGCAGAGACAGACTAGCGGGGCTGGGTTACGAGCAGTACTTC. Translating gives CATSRDRLAGLGYEQYF. The V gene is TRBV15, the J gene TRBJ2-7; 11 bases fit TRBD2. Germline assignment: CDR1 LNHNV and CDR2 YYDKDF (reference sequence). V dropped 0 bases and J dropped 4; count of bases not matched to a gene: 8. The CDR3 consists of 17 residues.

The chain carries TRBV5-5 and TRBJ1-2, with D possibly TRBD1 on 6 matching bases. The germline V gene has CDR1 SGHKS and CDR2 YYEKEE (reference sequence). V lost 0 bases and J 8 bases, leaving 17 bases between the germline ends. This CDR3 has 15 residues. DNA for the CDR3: TGTGCCAGCAGCTTGGAGAGTGGCAGGGGCGACGGCTACACCTTC. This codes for CASSLESGRGDGYTF.

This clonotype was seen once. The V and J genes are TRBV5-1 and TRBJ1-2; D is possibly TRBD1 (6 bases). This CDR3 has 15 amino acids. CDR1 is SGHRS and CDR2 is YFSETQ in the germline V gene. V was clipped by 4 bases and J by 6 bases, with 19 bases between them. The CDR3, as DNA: TGCGCCAGCAGCCAATATCGGGACACCGGAGATGGCTACACCTTC. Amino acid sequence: CASSQYRDTGDGYTF.

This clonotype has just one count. In nucleotides, the CDR3 is TGTGCCAGCAGTGTCGAGACAGGACTAGACAATGAGCAGTTCTTC. It codes for CASSVETGLDNEQFF. V is TRBV27 and J is TRBJ2-1; possible D gene TRBD2, 7 bases. The CDR3 has 15 amino acids. V was cut by 5 bases and J by 5 bases, with 16 bases left in between. In germline, CDR1 is MNHEY, CDR2 SMNVEV (reference sequence).

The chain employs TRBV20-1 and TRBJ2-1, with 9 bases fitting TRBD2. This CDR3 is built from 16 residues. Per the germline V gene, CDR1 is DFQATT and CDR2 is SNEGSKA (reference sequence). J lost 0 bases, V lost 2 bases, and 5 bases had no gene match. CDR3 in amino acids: CSARTSGRSSYNEQFF. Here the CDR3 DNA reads TGCAGTGCTAGAACTAGCGGGCGGAGCTCCTACAATGAGCAGTTCTTC.

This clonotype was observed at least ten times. CDR3 DNA sequence: TGTGCCAGCAGTTATGGCTACACCTTC. Its translation: CASSYGYTF. J is TRBJ1-2 and V is TRBV12-3 or TRBV12-4; D uncertain. V gave up 4 bases and J gave up 6 bases, with 0 bases separating them. CDR3 length: 9 amino acids.

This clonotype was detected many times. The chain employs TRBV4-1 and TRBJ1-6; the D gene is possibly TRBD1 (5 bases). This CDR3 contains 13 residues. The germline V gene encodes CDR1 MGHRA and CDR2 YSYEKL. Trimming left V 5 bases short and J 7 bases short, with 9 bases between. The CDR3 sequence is CASSGRGNSPLHF. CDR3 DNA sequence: TGCGCCAGCAGCGGTCGGGGGAATTCACCCCTCCACTTT.

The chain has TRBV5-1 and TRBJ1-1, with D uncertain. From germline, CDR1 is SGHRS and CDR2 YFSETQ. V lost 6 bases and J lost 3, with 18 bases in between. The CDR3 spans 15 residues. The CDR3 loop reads CASTTTRGGYTEAFF. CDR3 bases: TGCGCCAGCACGACCACCCGGGGTGGATACACTGAAGCTTTCTTT.